The rows below give T cell receptor beta chains drawn from one sample of a study of blood T cell repertoires in COVID-19. The protocol was immunoSEQ multiplex PCR, while the TCRdb copy is restricted to in-frame clones and leaves out a portion. The repertoire holds approximately 450,000 clones, with around nine tenths as singletons. Sequencing input: PBMCs or T cells enriched from blood (not recorded which). Receptors were obtained from a woman aged 18-35 years with acute COVID-19. CDR3s include the opening cysteine and the closing phenylalanine or tryptophan. The D gene is left open where the match is weak. The listing skips clone size in some rows; elsewhere it reads once, few, many or a size class.

TRBJ2-5 few TRBV7-2 TRBD2 TGTGCCAGCAGCCTTAGCGGGAGCTGGGAGACCCAGTACTTC CASSLSGSWETQYF
TRBJ2-7 once TRBV14 NA TGTGCCAGCAGCCCTTATACGGGGACATACGAGCAGTACTTC CASSPYTGTYEQYF
TRBJ1-2 NA TRBV28 NA TGTGCCAGCAGCCTACGTGTCAACTATGGCTACACCTTC CASSLRVNYGYTF
TRBJ2-1 NA TRBV7-3 TRBD1 TGTGCCAGCAGCCCGAATACAGGGGCGATGATGCAGTTCTTC CASSPNTGAMMQFF
TRBJ2-7 NA TRBV5-1 NA TGCGCCAGCAGCTTTGGGGGCGCGTTCTACGAGCAGTACTTC CASSFGGAFYEQYF
TRBJ2-1 NA TRBV7-8 NA TGTGCCAGCAGCTCCGACCGACTCCAAACTTACAATGAGCAGTTCTTC CASSSDRLQTYNEQFF
TRBJ2-2 NA TRBV6-5 NA TGTGCCAGCAGAGGGGCTCAGCATTCGGGGGAGCTGTTTTTT CASRGAQHSGELFF
TRBJ2-3 NA TRBV7-6 TRBD2 TGTGCCAGCAGCTCTAGGGGGACTAGTGAGGTTTATACGCAGTATTTT CASSSRGTSEVYTQYF
TRBJ1-1 few TRBV7-9 NA TGTGCCAGCATGGGACAAAACACTGAAGCTTTCTTT CASMGQNTEAFF
TRBJ2-7 NA TRBV27 NA TGTGCCAGCACTTCGACTGTGACGGGCTCCTACGAGCAGTACTTC CASTSTVTGSYEQYF
TRBJ2-5 NA TRBV30 NA TGTGCCTGGAGTGTACTTTCAGGGACCCAGTACTTC CAWSVLSGTQYF
TRBJ2-7 once TRBV7-2 TRBD1 TGTGCCAGCAGTCGACAGGGCCCCTACGAGCAGTACTTC CASSRQGPYEQYF
TRBJ2-7 NA TRBV28 NA TGTGCCAGCAGTTACGCCTTGGACAGTGGCGAGCAGTACTTC CASSYALDSGEQYF
TRBJ2-1 NA TRBV5-6 NA TGTGCCAGCAGCTTGGGTGCCGCGGGGCAGTACAATGAGCAGTTCTTC CASSLGAAGQYNEQFF
TRBJ2-3 NA TRBV14 NA TGTGCCAGCAGCCAAGGACTGGTCTACGGCACAGATACGCAGTATTTT CASSQGLVYGTDTQYF
TRBJ1-2 NA TRBV18 NA TGTGCCAGCTCACCACTAGACTCTCAACCGGAGGGCTACACCTTC CASSPLDSQPEGYTF
TRBJ2-1 NA TRBV5-1 NA TGCGCCAGCAGACCAACCGGGACTCAGTACAATGAGCAGTTCTTC CASRPTGTQYNEQFF
TRBJ1-2 NA TRBV6-5 NA TGTGCCAGCAGTTACTCTCGGGTTTCCCTCTCCTCTGGCTACACCTTC CASSYSRVSLSSGYTF
TRBJ2-5 NA TRBV29-1 TRBD1 TGCAGCGGGGGGACAGCTCAAGAGACCCAGTACTTC CSGGTAQETQYF
TRBJ2-1 NA TRBV6-2/TRBV6-3 TRBD2 TGTGCCAGCAGTCCCAGTAGCGGGAAGGGGTACAATGAGCAGTTCTTC CASSPSSGKGYNEQFF
TRBJ1-2 NA TRBV6-5 NA TGTGCCAGCAGTCCCCTCCAGGGGGGCTACACCTTC CASSPLQGGYTF
TRBJ1-5 NA TRBV3-1/TRBV3-2 TRBD1 TGTGCCAGCAGCCGCGGACAGGTCAATCAGCCCCAGCATTTT CASSRGQVNQPQHF
TRBJ2-2 NA TRBV11-3 TRBD2 TGTGCCAGCAGCTTGAGCGGGAGGGGAAACACCGGGGAGCTGTTTTTT CASSLSGRGNTGELFF
TRBJ2-7 NA TRBV4-3 NA TGCGCCAGCAGCCAAGATATTAGTACTCTGAGCTCCTACGAGCAGTACTTC CASSQDISTLSSYEQYF
TRBJ2-7 many TRBV10-3 NA TGTGCCATCAGTGGGACTCTTACTACCTACGAGCAGTACTTC CAISGTLTTYEQYF
TRBJ2-1 NA TRBV9 TRBD2 TGTGCCAGCAGCGTAGGGGGACTAGCGCCCAATGAGCAGTTCTTC CASSVGGLAPNEQFF
TRBJ1-2 NA TRBV4-1 TRBD1 TGCGCCAGCTCCCCTCGGGACAGGGAGGCTGGCTACACCTTC CASSPRDREAGYTF
TRBJ1-2 once TRBV25-1 TRBD1 TGTGCCAGCAGTGCAGGGACAGGGGCCTATTATGGCTACACCTTC CASSAGTGAYYGYTF
TRBJ2-7 NA TRBV21-1 NA TGTGCCAGCAGCAAATCCCAGGGGCAGCAGTACTTC CASSKSQGQQYF
TRBJ1-1 NA TRBV12-3/TRBV12-4 NA TGTGCCAGCAGTTTTGGGGGCCGGACTGAAGCTTTCTTT CASSFGGRTEAFF
TRBJ1-2 NA TRBV27 TRBD1 TGTGCCAGCAGAGAAATACAGGGGGGCTATGGCTACACCTTC CASREIQGGYGYTF
TRBJ1-2 NA TRBV11-1 NA TGTGCCAGCAGCTCCCTGAGGGGGGGGCGAGACTACGGCTACACCTTC CASSSLRGGRDYGYTF
TRBJ1-2 few TRBV28 TRBD1 TGTGCCAGCAGCCGTACAGGGGGCAGTTATGGCTACACCTTC CASSRTGGSYGYTF
TRBJ2-7 NA TRBV3-1/TRBV3-2 TRBD2 TGTGCCAGCAGCCCCGGACTAGCGGGAGTCTACGAGCAGTACTTC CASSPGLAGVYEQYF
TRBJ2-5 NA TRBV11-2 TRBD1 TGTGCCAGCAGCTCTCAGTGGGGACAGGAACGAGAGACCCAGTACTTC CASSSQWGQERETQYF
TRBJ1-2 NA TRBV12-3/TRBV12-4 TRBD1 TGTGCCAGCAGATTGAGGGGGCAGAGCGGCTACACCTTC CASRLRGQSGYTF
TRBJ2-3 NA TRBV5-4 TRBD2 TGTGCCAGCAGCTTCGGACTAGCCAGAACAGATACGCAGTATTTT CASSFGLARTDTQYF
TRBJ1-1 NA TRBV6-5 NA TGTGCCAGCAGTCAGGGCCCCCCAGGCACTGAAGCTTTCTTT CASSQGPPGTEAFF
TRBJ1-6 NA TRBV5-8 NA TGTGCCAGCAGCTCCCCCACCCTCCACTTT CASSSPTLHF
TRBJ2-3 NA TRBV5-5 TRBD2 TGTGCCAGCAGCTTGCGGGGACTAGCGGGAGCATCCACAGATACGCAGTATTTT CASSLRGLAGASTDTQYF
TRBJ1-2 NA TRBV12-5 NA TGTGCTAGTGGTTTGGTTTGGGGGGACGTTCTCCGTGGCTACACCTTC CASGLVWGDVLRGYTF
TRBJ2-1 few TRBV7-2 TRBD1 TGTGCCAGCAGCTCTACAGGGGGCGATGAGCAGTTCTTC CASSSTGGDEQFF
TRBJ2-7 NA TRBV11-3 NA TGTGCCAGCAGCACAGGTGGGGGGGGCTACGACGAGCAGTACTTC CASSTGGGGYDEQYF
TRBJ1-2 NA TRBV10-3 NA TGTGCCATCTACAGGGAGGGGGGGGATAACTATGGCTACACCTTC CAIYREGGDNYGYTF
TRBJ2-7 NA TRBV7-9 TRBD2 TGTGCCAGCAGCCGTTTGGGGACTAGCGGGATTTTTAGCTACGAGCAGTACTTC CASSRLGTSGIFSYEQYF
TRBJ1-1 NA TRBV5-8 TRBD1 TGTGCCAGCAGCTTACAGGGGATTGGTGAAGCTTTCTTT CASSLQGIGEAFF
TRBJ2-7 NA TRBV4-3 TRBD1 TGCGCCAGCAGCCAAGAGAGGGACAGCTTCTCCTACGAGCAGTACTTC CASSQERDSFSYEQYF
TRBJ2-5 NA TRBV6-2/TRBV6-3 TRBD2 TGTGCCAGCAGTAGGGACTACGAAGAGACCCAGTACTTC CASSRDYEETQYF
TRBJ2-1 NA TRBV7-2 NA TGTGCCAGCAGCTTAGGGAGCCAGGGTAATGAGCAGTTCTTC CASSLGSQGNEQFF
TRBJ1-1 NA TRBV4-1 NA TGCGCCAGCAGCCAGACTACTGGTCTGGAATGGAATGAAGCTTTCTTT CASSQTTGLEWNEAFF
TRBJ2-7 NA TRBV7-2 TRBD2 TGTGCCAGCAGCTTAGTGGGACGGCGGACTAGCGGAGTCTACGAGCAGTACTTC CASSLVGRRTSGVYEQYF
TRBJ2-7 NA TRBV19 NA TGTGCCAGTAGTTTAGGGACGGGACATGGTCATTACGAGCAGTACTTC CASSLGTGHGHYEQYF
TRBJ1-5 NA TRBV30 NA TGTGCCTGGAGTTCAGGGGGCAATCAGCCCCAGCATTTT CAWSSGGNQPQHF
TRBJ1-2 few TRBV3-1/TRBV3-2 NA TGTGCCAGCAGCCAAGCCGGGATCTACACCTTC CASSQAGIYTF
TRBJ2-1 NA TRBV6-5 NA TGTGCCAGCAGCGAGGACAGCACTTACAATGAGCAGTTCTTC CASSEDSTYNEQFF
TRBJ1-4 NA TRBV10-3 NA TGTGCCTGCGGGGGGGACACACCTGAAAAACTGTTTTTT CACGGDTPEKLFF
TRBJ2-5 NA TRBV12-3/TRBV12-4 NA TGTGCCAGCAGTTTAGGAGCCACAGAGACCCAGTACTTC CASSLGATETQYF
TRBJ1-4 few TRBV5-4 TRBD1 TGTGCCAGCAGCTCCGCGGGACAGCTAAATGAAAAACTGTTTTTT CASSSAGQLNEKLFF
TRBJ2-1 NA TRBV6-5 NA TGTGCCAGCAGTCTTGACAGTTACTCCTACAATGAGCAGTTCTTC CASSLDSYSYNEQFF